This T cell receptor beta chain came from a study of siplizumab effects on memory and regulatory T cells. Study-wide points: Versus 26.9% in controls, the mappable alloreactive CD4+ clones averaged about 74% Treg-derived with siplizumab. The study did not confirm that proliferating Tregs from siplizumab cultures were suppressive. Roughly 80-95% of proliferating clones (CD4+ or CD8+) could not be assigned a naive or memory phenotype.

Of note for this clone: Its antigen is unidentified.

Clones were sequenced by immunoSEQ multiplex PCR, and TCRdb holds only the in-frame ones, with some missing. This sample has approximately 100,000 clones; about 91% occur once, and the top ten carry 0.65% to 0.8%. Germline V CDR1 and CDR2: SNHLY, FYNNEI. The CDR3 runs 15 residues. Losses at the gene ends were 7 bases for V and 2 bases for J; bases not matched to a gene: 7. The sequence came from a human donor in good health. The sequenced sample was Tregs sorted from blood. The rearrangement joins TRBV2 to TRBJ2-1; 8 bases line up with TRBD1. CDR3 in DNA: TGTGCCAGCACAAATCCGGGACAGGCCTACAATGAGCAGTTCTTC. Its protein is CASTNPGQAYNEQFF.